The 2 T cell receptor beta chains presented below share a single source sample, sequenced in a study of blood T cell repertoires in COVID-19. Sequencing was performed with immunoSEQ multiplex PCR; in TCRdb, only in-frame clones are kept and a portion is missing. Of about 230,000 clones detected, 88% appear once; the ten largest clones hold over 2%. Sequencing used PBMCs or T cells enriched from blood (not recorded which). The receptors shown here come from a woman between 40 and 55 years old with acute COVID-19.

CDR3 region: CASSLALELDTIYF. CDR3 DNA sequence: TGTGCCAGCAGCTTAGCGTTGGAGCTGGACACCATATATTTT. The chain is built from TRBV7-9 and TRBJ1-3; D call uncertain. CDR3 length: 14 amino acids. V was shortened by 0 bases and J by 8 bases, with 11 bases between the two germline ends. Germline lookup yields CDR1 SEHNR and CDR2 FQNEAQ (reference sequence).

The CDR3 DNA reads TGTGCCAGTAGTTCCCTTAGCGGGAGAGGTGGAGAGACCCAGTACTTC. Protein product: CASSSLSGRGGETQYF. V is TRBV19 and J is TRBJ2-5; TRBD2 aligns across 9 bases. Germline lookup yields CDR1 LNHDA and CDR2 SQIVND (reference sequence). Germline trimming cut 5 bases from V and 4 bases from J; bases unmatched to any gene: 11. This CDR3 has 16 amino acids.